This T cell receptor beta chain is drawn from a study of beta chain features in type 1 diabetes. Study-level points and caveats: Cells expressing TCR highly could be over-represented by cDNA sequencing. Shortening of TCRB CDR3s, moderate but significant, appeared in all four CD4+ subsets of Type 1 diabetes patients.

As concerns this clone: The antigen remains unidentified.

Every bit of the isolated RNA underwent reverse transcription, so sequencing read expressed TCRB transcripts. Produced via immunoSEQ multiplex PCR; TCRdb's table is partial and in-frame only. The repertoire has about 15,000 clones, almost 70% of them found once; the top ten carry around 2.5%. This CDR3 spans 14 amino acids. The germline CDR1 and CDR2 sequences are SNHLY and FYNNEI. V lost 3 bases to trimming and J lost 7 bases, with 16 bases between them. This chain uses TRBV2 with TRBJ2-7; D unclear. This TCR was sampled from a man younger than 40 with type 1 diabetes. The sample consisted of Tregs from blood. The CDR3 sequence: CASSEIRGAREQYF. CDR3 DNA: TGTGCCAGCAGTGAGATCCGAGGAGCCCGGGAGCAGTACTTC.